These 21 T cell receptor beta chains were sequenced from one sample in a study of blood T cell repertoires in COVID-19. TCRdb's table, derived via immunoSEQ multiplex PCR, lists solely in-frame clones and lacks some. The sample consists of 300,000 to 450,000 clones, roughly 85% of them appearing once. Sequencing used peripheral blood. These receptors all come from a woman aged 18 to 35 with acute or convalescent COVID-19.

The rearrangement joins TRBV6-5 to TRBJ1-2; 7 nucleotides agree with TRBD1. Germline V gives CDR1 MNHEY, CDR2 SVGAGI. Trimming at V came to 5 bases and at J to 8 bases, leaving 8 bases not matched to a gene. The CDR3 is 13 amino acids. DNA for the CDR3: TGTGCCAGCAGTACGGGACAGTTTAACGGCTACACCTTC. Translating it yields CASSTGQFNGYTF.

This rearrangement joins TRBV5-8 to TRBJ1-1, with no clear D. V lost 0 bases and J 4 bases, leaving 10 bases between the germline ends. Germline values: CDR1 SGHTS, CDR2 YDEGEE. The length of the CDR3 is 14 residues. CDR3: CASSLAVARTEAFF. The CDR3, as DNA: TGTGCCAGCAGCTTGGCGGTCGCCCGCACTGAAGCTTTCTTT.

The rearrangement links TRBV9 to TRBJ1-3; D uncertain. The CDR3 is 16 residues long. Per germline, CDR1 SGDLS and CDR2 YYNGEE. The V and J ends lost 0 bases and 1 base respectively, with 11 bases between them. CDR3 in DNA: TGTGCCAGCAGCGTAGTTGACGGGAGATCTGGAAACACCATATATTTT. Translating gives CASSVVDGRSGNTIYF. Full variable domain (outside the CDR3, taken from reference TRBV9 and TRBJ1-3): DSGVTQTPKHLITATGQRVTLRCSPRSGDLSVYWYQQSLDQGLQFLIQYYNGEERAKGNILERFSAQQFPDLHSELNLSSLELGDSALYFCASSVVDGRSGNTIYFGEGSWLTVV.

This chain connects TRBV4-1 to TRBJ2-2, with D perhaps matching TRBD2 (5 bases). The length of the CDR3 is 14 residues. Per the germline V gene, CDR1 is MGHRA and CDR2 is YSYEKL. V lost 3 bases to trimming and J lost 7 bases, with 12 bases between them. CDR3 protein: CASSQDFPHGELFF. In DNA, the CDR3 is TGCGCCAGCAGCCAGGACTTCCCCCACGGGGAGCTGTTTTTT.

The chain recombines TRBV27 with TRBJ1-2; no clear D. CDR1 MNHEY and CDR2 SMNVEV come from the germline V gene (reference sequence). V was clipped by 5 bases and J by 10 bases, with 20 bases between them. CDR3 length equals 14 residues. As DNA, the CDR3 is TGTGCCAGCAGTGTTAATTCGGGAAGGCTCGACTACACCTTC. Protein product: CASSVNSGRLDYTF.

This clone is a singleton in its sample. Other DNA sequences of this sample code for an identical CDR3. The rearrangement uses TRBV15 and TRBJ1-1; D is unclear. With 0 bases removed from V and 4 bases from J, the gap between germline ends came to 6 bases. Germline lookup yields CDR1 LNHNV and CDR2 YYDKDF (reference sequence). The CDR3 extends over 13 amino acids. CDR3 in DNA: TGTGCCACCAGCAGAGATCTCGGCACTGAAGCTTTCTTT. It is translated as CATSRDLGTEAFF. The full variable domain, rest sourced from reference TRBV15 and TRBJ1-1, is DAMVIQNPRYQVTQFGKPVTLSCSQTLNHNVMYWYQQKSSQAPKLLFHYYDKDFNNEADTPDNFQSRRPNTSFCFLDIRSPGLGDTAMYLCATSRDLGTEAFFGQGTRLTVV.

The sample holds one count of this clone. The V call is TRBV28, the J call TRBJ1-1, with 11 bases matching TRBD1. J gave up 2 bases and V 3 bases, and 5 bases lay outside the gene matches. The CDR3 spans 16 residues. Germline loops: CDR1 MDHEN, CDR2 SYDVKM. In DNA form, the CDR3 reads TGTGCCAGCAGTTTCTACGGGACAGGGGGAAACACTGAAGCTTTCTTT. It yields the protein CASSFYGTGGNTEAFF.

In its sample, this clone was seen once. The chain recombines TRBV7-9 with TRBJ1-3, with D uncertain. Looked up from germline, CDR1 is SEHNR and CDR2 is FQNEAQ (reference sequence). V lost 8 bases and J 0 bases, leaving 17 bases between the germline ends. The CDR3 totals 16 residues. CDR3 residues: CASPPHELNSGNTIYF. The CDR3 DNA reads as TGTGCCAGCCCCCCTCATGAGCTGAACTCTGGAAACACCATATATTTT.

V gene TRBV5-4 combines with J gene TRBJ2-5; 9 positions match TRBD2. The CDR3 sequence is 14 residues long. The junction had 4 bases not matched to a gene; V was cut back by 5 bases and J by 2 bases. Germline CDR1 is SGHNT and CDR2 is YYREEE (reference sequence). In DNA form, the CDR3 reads TGTGCCAGCAGGGGAACTAGCGGGCAAGAGACCCAGTACTTC. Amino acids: CASRGTSGQETQYF.

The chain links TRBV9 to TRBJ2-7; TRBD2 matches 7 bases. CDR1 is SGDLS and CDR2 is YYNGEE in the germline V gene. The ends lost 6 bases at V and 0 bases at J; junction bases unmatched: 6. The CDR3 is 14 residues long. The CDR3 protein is CASTRSGTSYEQYF. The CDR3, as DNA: TGTGCCAGCACTCGCAGCGGGACCTCCTACGAGCAGTACTTC.

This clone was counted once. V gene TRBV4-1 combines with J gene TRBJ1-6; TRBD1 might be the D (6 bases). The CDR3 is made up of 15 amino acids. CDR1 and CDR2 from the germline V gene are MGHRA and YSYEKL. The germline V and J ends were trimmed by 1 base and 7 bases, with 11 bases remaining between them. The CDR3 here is CASSQVEQGNSPLHF. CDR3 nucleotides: TGCGCCAGCAGCCAAGTCGAGCAGGGGAATTCACCCCTCCACTTT.

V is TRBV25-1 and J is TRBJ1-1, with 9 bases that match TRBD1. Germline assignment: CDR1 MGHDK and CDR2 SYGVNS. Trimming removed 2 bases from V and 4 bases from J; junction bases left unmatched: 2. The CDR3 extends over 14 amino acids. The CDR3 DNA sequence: TGTGCCAGCAGTGAAAACAGGGGGCTCACTGAAGCTTTCTTT. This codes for CASSENRGLTEAFF.

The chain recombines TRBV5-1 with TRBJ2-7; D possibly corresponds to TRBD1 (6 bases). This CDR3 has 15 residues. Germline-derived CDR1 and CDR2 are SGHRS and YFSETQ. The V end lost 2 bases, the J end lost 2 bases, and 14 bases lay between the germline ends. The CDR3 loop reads CASSFSGTPTYEQYF. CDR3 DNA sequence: TGCGCCAGCAGCTTCTCCGGGACACCAACCTACGAGCAGTACTTC.

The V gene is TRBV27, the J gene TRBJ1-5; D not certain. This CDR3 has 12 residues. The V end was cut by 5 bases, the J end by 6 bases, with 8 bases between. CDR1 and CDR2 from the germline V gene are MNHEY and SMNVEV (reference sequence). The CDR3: CASSRAGQPQHF. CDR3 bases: TGTGCCAGCAGTCGAGCTGGTCAGCCCCAGCATTTT.

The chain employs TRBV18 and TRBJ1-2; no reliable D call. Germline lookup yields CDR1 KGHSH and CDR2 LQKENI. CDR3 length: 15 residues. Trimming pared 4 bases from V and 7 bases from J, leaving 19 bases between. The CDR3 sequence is CASSLREEAVSGYTF. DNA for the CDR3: TGTGCCAGCTCACTACGAGAGGAAGCGGTCAGTGGCTACACCTTC.

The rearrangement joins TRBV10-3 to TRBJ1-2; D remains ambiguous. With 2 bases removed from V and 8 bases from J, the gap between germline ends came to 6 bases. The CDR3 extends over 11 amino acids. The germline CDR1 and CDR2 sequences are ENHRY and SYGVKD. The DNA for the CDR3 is TGTGCCATCAGTGAGACTGCCGGCTACACCTTC. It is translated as CAISETAGYTF.

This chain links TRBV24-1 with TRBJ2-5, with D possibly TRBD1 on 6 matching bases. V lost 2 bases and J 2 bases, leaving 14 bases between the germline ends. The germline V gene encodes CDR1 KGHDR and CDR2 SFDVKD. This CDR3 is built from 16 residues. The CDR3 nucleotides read TGTGCCACCAGTGATTCCCTTTCGGACAGACAAGAGACCCAGTACTTC. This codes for CATSDSLSDRQETQYF.

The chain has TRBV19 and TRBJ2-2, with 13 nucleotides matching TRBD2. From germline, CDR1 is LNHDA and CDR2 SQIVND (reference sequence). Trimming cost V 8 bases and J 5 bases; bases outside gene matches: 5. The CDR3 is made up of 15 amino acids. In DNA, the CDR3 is TGTGCCAGTGGACTAGCGGGAGTTCGGACCGGGGAGCTGTTTTTT. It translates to CASGLAGVRTGELFF.

CDR3 nucleotide sequence: TGTGCCAGCAGCTCCCAAGAAGGTCGGGGGAGCGGGGATACGCAGTATTTT. Translation gives CASSSQEGRGSGDTQYF. The chain has TRBV4-2 and TRBJ2-3; D possibly corresponds to TRBD2 (6 bases). The germline gives CDR1 LGHNA, CDR2 YNFKEQ. V lost 5 bases to trimming and J lost 6 bases, with 24 bases between them. The CDR3 has 17 residues.

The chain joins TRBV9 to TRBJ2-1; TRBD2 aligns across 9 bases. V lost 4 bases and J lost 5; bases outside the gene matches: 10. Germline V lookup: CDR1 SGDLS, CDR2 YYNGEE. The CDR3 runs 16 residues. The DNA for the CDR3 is TGTGCCAGCAGCTTCGCACCTAGCGGGGTGAACAATGAGCAGTTCTTC. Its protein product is CASSFAPSGVNNEQFF. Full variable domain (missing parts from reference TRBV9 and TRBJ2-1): DSGVTQTPKHLITATGQRVTLRCSPRSGDLSVYWYQQSLDQGLQFLIQYYNGEERAKGNILERFSAQQFPDLHSELNLSSLELGDSALYFCASSFAPSGVNNEQFFGPGTRLTVL.

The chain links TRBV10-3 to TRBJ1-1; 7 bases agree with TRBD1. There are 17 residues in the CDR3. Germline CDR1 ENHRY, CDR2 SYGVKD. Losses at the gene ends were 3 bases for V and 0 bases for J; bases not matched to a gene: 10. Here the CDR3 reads CAISDSGTASLNTEAFF. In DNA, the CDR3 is TGTGCCATCAGTGACTCCGGGACAGCTAGCTTGAACACTGAAGCTTTCTTT.